This TCR beta chain was documented in a study of OX40 agonist ivuxolimab in advanced cancers. Study details: One patient with hepatocellular carcinoma and two with cutaneous melanoma, three in all, had partial responses.

Enrollment shut out patients with autoimmune disease history or systemic immunosuppression. The germline CDR1 and CDR2 sequences are MNHEY and SMNVEV (reference sequence). The V and J ends lost 10 bases and 7 bases respectively, with 20 bases between them. The CDR3 totals 14 residues. Using immunoSEQ multiplex PCR, the repertoire was profiled, and TCRdb retains in-frame clones only, with some absent. The sample records tens of thousands of clones, approximately 83% being singletons. Study results and caveats: CD8+ T cells (on average) carried more expanded clones than CD4+ T cells. CD4+ and CD8+ blood T cells expanded clonally by week 6 at 0.1 to 3.0 mg/kg.

About this clone: The antigen remains undetermined.

The origin of this receptor is an adult with an advanced solid tumor such as melanoma, head and neck, liver or kidney cancer. The chain combines TRBV27 with TRBJ2-1, with D possibly matching TRBD2 (6 bases). Sequencing was performed on CD4+ or CD8+ T cells sorted from blood, taken in a trial of the OX40 agonist ivuxolimab. CDR3 in amino acids: CATNLGGRRNEQFF. Here the CDR3 DNA reads TGTGCCACCAATTTAGGAGGGCGACGGAATGAGCAGTTCTTC.